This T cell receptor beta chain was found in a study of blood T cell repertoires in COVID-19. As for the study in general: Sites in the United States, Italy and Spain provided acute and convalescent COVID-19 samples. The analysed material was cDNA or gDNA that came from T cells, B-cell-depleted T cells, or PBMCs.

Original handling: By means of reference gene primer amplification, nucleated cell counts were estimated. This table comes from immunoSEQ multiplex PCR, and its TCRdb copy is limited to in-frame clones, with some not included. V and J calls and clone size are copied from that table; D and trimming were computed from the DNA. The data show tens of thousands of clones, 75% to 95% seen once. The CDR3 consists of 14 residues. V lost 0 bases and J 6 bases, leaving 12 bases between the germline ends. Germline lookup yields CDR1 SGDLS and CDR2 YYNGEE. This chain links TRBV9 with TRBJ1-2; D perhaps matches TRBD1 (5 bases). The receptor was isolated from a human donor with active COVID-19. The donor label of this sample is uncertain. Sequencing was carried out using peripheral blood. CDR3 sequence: CASSVAGGVDGYTF. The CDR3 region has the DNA TGTGCCAGCAGCGTAGCGGGGGGGGTCGATGGCTACACCTTC. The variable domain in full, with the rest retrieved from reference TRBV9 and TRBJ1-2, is DSGVTQTPKHLITATGQRVTLRCSPRSGDLSVYWYQQSLDQGLQFLIQYYNGEERAKGNILERFSAQQFPDLHSELNLSSLELGDSALYFCASSVAGGVDGYTFGSGTRLTVV.